What follows are 28 T cell receptor beta chains derived from one specimen sequenced in a study of control samples from healthy donors and cancer patients. Generated by immunoSEQ multiplex PCR, the TCRdb table keeps only in-frame clones and is missing some. The sample table sets out 150,000 to 200,000 clones. The sequenced material came from blood. All receptors derive from a woman aged 30 to 39 in good health.

This chain joins TRBV9 and TRBJ1-6; D gene ambiguous. Germline CDR1 reads SGDLS; CDR2 reads YYNGEE. The ends were cut back, 0 bases at V and 8 bases at J, with 21 bases in the middle. CDR3 length: 18 residues. CDR3 region: CASSVVLKRFHGDSPLHF. CDR3 nucleotide sequence: TGTGCCAGCAGCGTAGTACTTAAGAGGTTCCATGGGGATTCACCCCTCCACTTT.

V and J are TRBV9 and TRBJ1-1; the D is unclear. Germline assignment: CDR1 SGDLS and CDR2 YYNGEE. CDR3 length: 15 amino acids. V lost 0 bases to trimming and J lost 2 bases, with 11 bases between them. In nucleotides, the CDR3 is TGTGCCAGCAGCGTAGCGGGGAGACAAAACACTGAAGCTTTCTTT. Its translation: CASSVAGRQNTEAFF.

The chain uses TRBV2 and TRBJ2-6; D may correspond to TRBD1 or TRBD2 (6 bases each). Germline lookup yields CDR1 SNHLY and CDR2 FYNNEI. V was clipped by 2 bases and J by 2 bases, with 13 bases between them. This CDR3 contains 17 residues. In nucleotides, the CDR3 is TGTGCCAGCAGTGAACGAGGGGGGACGGCTGGGGCCAACGTCCTGACTTTC. Translated: CASSERGGTAGANVLTF.

The rearrangement links TRBV28 to TRBJ2-7; 7 positions agree with TRBD1. Germline V gene sequence: CDR1 MDHEN, CDR2 SYDVKM. The CDR3 is 15 amino acids. Trimming at V came to 5 bases and at J to 2 bases, leaving 9 bases not matched to a gene. CDR3: CASSPDREPPYEQYF. The CDR3 nucleotides are TGTGCCAGCAGTCCTGACAGGGAGCCCCCCTACGAGCAGTACTTC.

The chain couples TRBV7-3 to TRBJ2-1; possible D gene TRBD1, 5 bases. The CDR3 runs 14 residues. Germline V gene data show CDR1 as SGHTA and CDR2 as FQGTGA. V shed 5 bases and J shed 0 bases, with 8 bases lying between them. This CDR3 reads CASSPQGSYNEQFF. The CDR3 DNA follows: TGTGCCAGCAGCCCCCAGGGCTCCTACAATGAGCAGTTCTTC.

As concerns this clone: Different DNA sequences within this sample yield the same CDR3. This chain connects TRBV5-1 to TRBJ1-5; the D is unclear. Trimming removed 3 bases at V and 1 base at J, with 8 bases between. The CDR3 has 14 residues. CDR1 is SGHRS, CDR2 YFSETQ, per germline. CDR3 protein: CASSSSDSNQPQHF. The CDR3 coding sequence is TGCGCCAGCAGCTCATCAGACAGCAATCAGCCCCAGCATTTT.

The V gene is TRBV28, the J gene TRBJ2-1; tentative D call: TRBD1 (5 bases). The CDR3 sequence is 11 residues long. From germline, CDR1 is MDHEN and CDR2 SYDVKM. V lost 5 bases, J lost 14 bases, and 13 bases lay in between. CDR3 protein: CASSRQPHEFF. Written as DNA, the CDR3 is TGTGCCAGCAGTCGACAGCCTCACGAGTTCTTC.

V is TRBV6-5 and J is TRBJ2-2, with D perhaps TRBD1 or TRBD2 (6 bases each). Germline loops: CDR1 MNHEY, CDR2 SVGAGI. The CDR3 runs 13 residues. The germline V and J ends were trimmed by 0 bases and 15 bases, with 14 bases remaining between them. CDR3 DNA sequence: TGTGCCAGCAGTTACTCCAACTTAGGGGGGTTGTTTTTT. It specifies CASSYSNLGGLFF.

V gene TRBV4-2 combines with J gene TRBJ2-1, with D tentatively TRBD2 (5 bases). Germline assignment: CDR1 LGHNA and CDR2 YNFKEQ. The CDR3 is 14 residues long. V lost 3 bases to trimming and J lost 5 bases, with 11 bases between them. CDR3 sequence (DNA): TGTGCCAGCAGCCAGCCGGGGATCGACAATGAGCAGTTCTTC. As protein: CASSQPGIDNEQFF.

The CDR3 DNA reads as TGTGCCAGCAGTTACTTTGGGGTGGGCCAAGAGACCCAGTACTTC. This sequence encodes CASSYFGVGQETQYF. The chain carries TRBV6-2 or TRBV6-3 and TRBJ2-5; D unresolved. Germline lookup yields CDR1 MNHEY and CDR2 SVGEGT. The CDR3 contains 15 residues. Trimming left V 1 base short and J 1 base short, with 10 bases between.

The CDR3 loop reads CASSDRGSSEQYF. The CDR3 bases are TGTGCCAGTTCGGACAGGGGCTCTTCCGAGCAGTACTTC. The rearrangement links TRBV19 to TRBJ2-7, with 9 bases fitting TRBD1. Per the germline V gene, CDR1 is LNHDA and CDR2 is SQIVND (reference sequence). The CDR3 covers 13 residues. V was pared by 8 bases and J by 6 bases, with 8 bases of the junction left unmatched.

The V and J genes are TRBV7-2 and TRBJ1-3; possibly TRBD1 for D (5 bases). The CDR3 contains 13 residues. Germline V CDR1 and CDR2: SGHTA, FQGNSA. Trimming removed 2 bases from V and 8 bases from J, with 10 bases in between. The CDR3 DNA is TGTGCCAGCAGCTTATACGGGGCGGACACCATATATTTT. This encodes CASSLYGADTIYF. The whole variable domain, remainder taken from reference TRBV7-2 and TRBJ1-3, is GAGVSQSPSNKVTEKGKDVELRCDPISGHTALYWYRQSLGQGLEFLIYFQGNSAPDKSGLPSDRFSAERTGGSVSTLTIQRTQQEDSAVYLCASSLYGADTIYFGEGSWLTVV.

V gene TRBV4-1 combines with J gene TRBJ1-1, with D tentatively TRBD1 (5 bases). From germline, CDR1 is MGHRA and CDR2 YSYEKL. Trimming took 4 bases from V and 4 from J, leaving 16 bases between them. The length of the CDR3 is 15 residues. The CDR3 is CASSRFLGVGTEAFF. The CDR3 DNA reads TGCGCCAGCAGCCGATTTTTAGGGGTGGGCACTGAAGCTTTCTTT.

The gene calls are TRBV19 and TRBJ1-2; D uncertain. The CDR3 covers 15 residues. The germline V and J ends were trimmed by 1 base and 8 bases, with 17 bases remaining between them. Germline-derived CDR1 and CDR2 are LNHDA and SQIVND (reference sequence). The CDR3, as DNA: TGTGCCAGTAGTATAGTAATGGCCGGGGTGAAGGGCTACACCTTC. This gives the protein CASSIVMAGVKGYTF.

The V and J genes are TRBV12-5 and TRBJ1-2, with D hard to call. CDR1 and CDR2 (germline): LGHNT, FRNRAP. V was clipped by 0 bases and J by 8 bases, with 13 bases between them. This CDR3 spans 14 amino acids. DNA of the CDR3: TGTGCTAGTGGTTTGGTACCTCAGGCAGACGGCTACACCTTC. This encodes CASGLVPQADGYTF.

The rearrangement links TRBV7-2 to TRBJ1-5; unclear D gene. V was cut by 2 bases and J by 7 bases, with 15 bases left in between. The CDR3 spans 15 residues. Germline values: CDR1 SGHTA, CDR2 FQGNSA. This chain's CDR3 is CASSLTAGLVQPQHF. In DNA form, the CDR3 reads TGTGCCAGCAGCTTAACTGCAGGACTGGTGCAGCCCCAGCATTTT.

The chain couples TRBV18 to TRBJ2-7, with D tentatively TRBD1 (7 bases). The V end lost 2 bases, the J end lost 3 bases, and 14 bases lay between the germline ends. Germline values: CDR1 KGHSH, CDR2 LQKENI. The CDR3 has 15 residues. The CDR3: CASSPGAGGSYEQYF. The CDR3 region has the DNA TGTGCCAGCTCACCAGGAGCAGGGGGGAGCTACGAGCAGTACTTC. Combining the CDR3 with reference TRBV18 and TRBJ2-7 gives the whole variable domain NAGVMQNPRHLVRRRGQEARLRCSPMKGHSHVYWYRQLPEEGLKFMVYLQKENIIDESGMPKERFSAEFPKEGPSILRIQQVVRGDSAAYFCASSPGAGGSYEQYFGPGTRLTVT.

This chain uses TRBV11-2 with TRBJ2-7; 7 nucleotides match TRBD1. The germline V gene encodes CDR1 SGHAT and CDR2 FQNNGV. Losses at the gene ends were 2 bases for V and 6 bases for J; bases not matched to a gene: 7. The CDR3 is made up of 14 amino acids. CDR3 DNA sequence: TGTGCCAGCAGCTTAAACGTCGCAGGGGGCGAGCAGTACTTC. Amino acid sequence: CASSLNVAGGEQYF.

V and J are TRBV30 and TRBJ1-2; TRBD1 aligns across 8 bases. The CDR3 totals 14 residues. Per germline, CDR1 GTSNPN and CDR2 SVGIG (reference sequence). The V gene end was trimmed by 5 bases and the J gene end by 7 bases; junction bases not matched to a gene: 12. CDR3 sequence (DNA): TGTGCCTGGCAGAGACAGGGGATCTCGACTGGCTACACCTTC. Protein: CAWQRQGISTGYTF.

The chain is built from TRBV3-1 (or the pseudogene TRBV3-2) and TRBJ2-7; the D call may be TRBD1 or TRBD2 (5 bases each). The germline gives CDR1 LGHDT, CDR2 YNNKEL (reference sequence). The ends were cut back, 4 bases at V and 5 bases at J, with 15 bases in the middle. This CDR3 comprises 14 residues. CDR3 sequence: CASSPSGTSNEQYF. CDR3 DNA: TGTGCCAGCAGCCCATCTGGGACCTCTAACGAGCAGTACTTC.

The rearrangement joins TRBV20-1 to TRBJ2-5; 11 nucleotides line up with TRBD2. Germline CDR1 DFQATT, CDR2 SNEGSKA (reference sequence). V gave up 3 bases and J gave up 2 bases; unmatched junction bases: 5. The CDR3 contains 15 residues. In nucleotides, the CDR3 is TGCAGTGCTAGTCTAGCGGGGGGACGTCAAGAGACCCAGTACTTC. Amino acids: CSASLAGGRQETQYF.

CDR3 nucleotides: TGTGCCAGCTCCCGCAATGGGGACACTGAAGCTTTCTTT. Translating it yields CASSRNGDTEAFF. The chain is built from TRBV18 and TRBJ1-1; D gene unclear. Germline assignment: CDR1 KGHSH and CDR2 LQKENI. CDR3 size: 13 residues. Trimming cost V 6 bases and J 3 bases, with 11 bases left between them.

This sequence joins TRBV19 and TRBJ1-5; no definite D call. Germline values: CDR1 LNHDA, CDR2 SQIVND (reference sequence). There are 15 residues in the CDR3. The germline V and J ends were trimmed by 3 bases and 4 bases, with 13 bases remaining between them. In DNA form, the CDR3 reads TGTGCCAGTAGTATCTCCGGGGAGGTTAATCAGCCCCAGCATTTT. This gives the protein CASSISGEVNQPQHF.

The chain couples TRBV6-5 to TRBJ1-1, with no clear D. Trimming cost V 4 bases and J 0 bases, with 15 bases left between them. CDR3 length: 16 residues. Germline CDR1 MNHEY, CDR2 SVGAGI. In DNA form, the CDR3 reads TGTGCCAGCAGTTGGGATATCGTGGGCATGAACACTGAAGCTTTCTTT. It specifies CASSWDIVGMNTEAFF.

The gene calls are TRBV27 and TRBJ1-1; D call uncertain. Trimming stripped 0 bases from V and 4 bases from J, with 9 bases between. Germline lookup yields CDR1 MNHEY and CDR2 SMNVEV (reference sequence). There are 14 residues in the CDR3. CDR3 loop: CASSLSGRSTEAFF. The CDR3 nucleotides are TGTGCCAGCAGTTTATCAGGGCGGTCCACTGAAGCTTTCTTT.

The chain recombines TRBV28 with TRBJ1-6, with D tentatively TRBD1 (6 bases). From germline, CDR1 is MDHEN and CDR2 SYDVKM. The CDR3 length is 14 residues. Trimming took off 3 bases at V and 9 bases at J, with 12 bases between the two ends. The CDR3 is CASSFGARGSPLHF. The CDR3 DNA reads TGTGCCAGCAGTTTTGGGGCCAGGGGTTCACCCCTCCACTTT.

This chain joins TRBV9 and TRBJ2-1, with 7 bases matching TRBD1. CDR3 length: 14 amino acids. V lost 2 bases and J lost 3; bases outside the gene matches: 2. CDR1 is SGDLS, CDR2 YYNGEE, per germline. DNA for the CDR3: TGTGCCAGCAGCGTGGACAGGTTCTACAATGAGCAGTTCTTC. Protein product: CASSVDRFYNEQFF.

About this clone itself: No conserved phenylalanine or tryptophan is present at the end of the CDR3, so a read error is the likely explanation. The DNA is left out, because the CDR3 cannot be placed on it with certainty; the CDR3 is given as TCRdb lists it. This chain joins TRBV28 and TRBJ2-7; the D call of TRBD1 is as the table states it, not checked on the DNA. Germline CDR1 is MDHEN and CDR2 is SYDVKM. The CDR3 comprises 9 residues, both ends counted. The CDR3 sequence is CARGALVGL.